Following are 2 T cell receptor beta chains from one sample sequenced in a study of neurological immune-mediated disorders (dated by TCRdb to between 2018 and 2021). Libraries were constructed by 5' RACE. The run used an Illumina HiSeq 2500. TCRdb cleaned the public reads at Q25 with fastp, built clones with MiXCR and kept in-frame beta chains. When rows share a CDR3 protein, they turn into one entry using the most common DNA and genes. The sample data list 3,500 to 5,000 distinct CDR3 sequences, and 32% of these were observed just once. 35% to 45% of the sample rests with the top ten. The sample consisted of CD8+ T cells from blood. These receptors came from a man over 45 with HTLV-1-associated myelopathy (HAM/TSP).

This clonotype appeared many times. This sequence joins TRBV29-1 and TRBJ2-3; no reliable D call. Per the germline V gene, CDR1 is SQVTM and CDR2 is ANQGSEA. The CDR3 runs 15 residues. V was pared by 6 bases and J by 0 bases, with 16 bases between. This chain's CDR3 is CSVGRRQYSTDTQYF. CDR3 nucleotide sequence: TGCAGCGTCGGGCGACGGCAGTATAGCACAGATACGCAGTATTTT.

Ten or more counts support this clonotype. The V and J genes are TRBV6-1 and TRBJ2-7; D is possibly TRBD1 or TRBD2 (5 bases each). This CDR3 comprises 13 residues. The germline V gene has CDR1 MNHNS and CDR2 SASEGT. CDR3 DNA sequence: TGTGCGGTTCCCCGGGACCGAACGAACGAGCAGTACTTC. It translates to CAVPRDRTNEQYF.